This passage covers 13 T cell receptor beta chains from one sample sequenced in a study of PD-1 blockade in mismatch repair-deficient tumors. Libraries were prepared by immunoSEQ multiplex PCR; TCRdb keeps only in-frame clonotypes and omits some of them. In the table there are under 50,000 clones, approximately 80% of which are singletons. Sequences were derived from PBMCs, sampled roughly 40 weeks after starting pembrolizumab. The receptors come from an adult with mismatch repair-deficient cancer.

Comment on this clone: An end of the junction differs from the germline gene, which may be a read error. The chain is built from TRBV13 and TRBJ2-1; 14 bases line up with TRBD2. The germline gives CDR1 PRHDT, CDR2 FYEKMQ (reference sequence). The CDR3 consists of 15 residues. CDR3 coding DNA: TGTGCCAGCAGTTTAGGACTAGCGGGAGGCGCTGAGCAGTTCTTC. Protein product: CASSLGLAGGAEQFF. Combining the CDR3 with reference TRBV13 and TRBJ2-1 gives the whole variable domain AAGVIQSPRHLIKEKRETATLKCYPIPRHDTVYWYQQGPGQDPQFLISFYEKMQSDKGSIPDRFSAQQFSDYHSELNMSSLELGDSALYFCASSLGLAGGAEQFFGPGTRLTVL.

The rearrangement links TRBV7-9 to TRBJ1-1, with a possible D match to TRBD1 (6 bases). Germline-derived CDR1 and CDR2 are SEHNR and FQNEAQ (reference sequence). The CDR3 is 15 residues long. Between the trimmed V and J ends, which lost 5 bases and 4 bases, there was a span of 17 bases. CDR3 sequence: CASSQALGASTEAFF. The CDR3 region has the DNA TGTGCCAGCAGCCAAGCCCTGGGGGCAAGCACTGAAGCTTTCTTT.

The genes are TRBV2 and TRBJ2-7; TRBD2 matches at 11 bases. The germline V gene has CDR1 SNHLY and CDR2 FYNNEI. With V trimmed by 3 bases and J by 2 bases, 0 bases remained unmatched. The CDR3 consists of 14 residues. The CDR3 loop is CASSDSGRAYEQYF. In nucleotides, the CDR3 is TGTGCCAGCAGTGATAGCGGGAGGGCCTACGAGCAGTACTTC.

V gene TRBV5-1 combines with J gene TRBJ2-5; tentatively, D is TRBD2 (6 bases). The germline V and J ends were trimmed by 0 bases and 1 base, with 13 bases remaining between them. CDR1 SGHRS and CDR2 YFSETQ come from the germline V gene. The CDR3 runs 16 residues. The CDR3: CASSLGSGSIQETQYF. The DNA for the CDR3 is TGCGCCAGCAGCTTGGGATCCGGGAGCATCCAAGAGACCCAGTACTTC.

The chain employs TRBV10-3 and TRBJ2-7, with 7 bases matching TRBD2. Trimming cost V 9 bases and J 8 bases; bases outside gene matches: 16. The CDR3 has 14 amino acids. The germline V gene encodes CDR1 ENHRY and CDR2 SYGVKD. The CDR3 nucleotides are TGTGCCATTGGGTCCGGGGCGGGAGTTTTGCAGCAGTACTTC. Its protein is CAIGSGAGVLQQYF.

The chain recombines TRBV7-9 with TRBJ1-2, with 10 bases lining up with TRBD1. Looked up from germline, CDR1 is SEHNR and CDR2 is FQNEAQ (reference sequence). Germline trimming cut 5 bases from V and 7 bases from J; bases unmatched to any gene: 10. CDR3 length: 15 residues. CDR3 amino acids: CASSRGQGETGGYTF. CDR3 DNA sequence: TGTGCCAGCAGCCGCGGACAGGGGGAAACGGGTGGCTACACCTTC. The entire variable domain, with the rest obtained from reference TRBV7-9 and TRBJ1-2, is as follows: DTGVSQNPRHKITKRGQNVTFRCDPISEHNRLYWYRQTLGQGPEFLTYFQNEAQLEKSRLLSDRFSAERPKGSFSTLEIQRTEQGDSAMYLCASSRGQGETGGYTFGSGTRLTVV.

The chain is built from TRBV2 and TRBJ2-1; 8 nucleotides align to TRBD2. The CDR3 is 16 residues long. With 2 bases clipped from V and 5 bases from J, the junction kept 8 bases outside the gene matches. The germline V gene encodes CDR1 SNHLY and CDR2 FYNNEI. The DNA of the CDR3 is TGTGCCAGCAGTGAACTCCCCAGCGGGAGAGACAATGAGCAGTTCTTC. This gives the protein CASSELPSGRDNEQFF.

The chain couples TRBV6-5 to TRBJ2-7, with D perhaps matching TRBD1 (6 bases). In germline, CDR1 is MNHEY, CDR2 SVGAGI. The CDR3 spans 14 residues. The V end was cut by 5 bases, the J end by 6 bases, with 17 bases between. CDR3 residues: CASSTLQGRGEQYF. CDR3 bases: TGTGCCAGCAGTACGCTACAGGGCCGGGGCGAGCAGTACTTC.

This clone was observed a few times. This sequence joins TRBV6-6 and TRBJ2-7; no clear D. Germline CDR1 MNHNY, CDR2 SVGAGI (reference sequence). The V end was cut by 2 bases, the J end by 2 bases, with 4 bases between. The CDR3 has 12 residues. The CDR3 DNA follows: TGTGCCAGCAGTTACGGCCCCTACGAGCAGTACTTC. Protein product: CASSYGPYEQYF.

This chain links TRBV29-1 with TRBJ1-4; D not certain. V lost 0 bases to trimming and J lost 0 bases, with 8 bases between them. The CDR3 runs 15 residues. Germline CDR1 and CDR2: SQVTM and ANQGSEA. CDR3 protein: CSVEDTVATNEKLFF. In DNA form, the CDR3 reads TGCAGCGTTGAAGATACGGTTGCAACTAATGAAAAACTGTTTTTT.

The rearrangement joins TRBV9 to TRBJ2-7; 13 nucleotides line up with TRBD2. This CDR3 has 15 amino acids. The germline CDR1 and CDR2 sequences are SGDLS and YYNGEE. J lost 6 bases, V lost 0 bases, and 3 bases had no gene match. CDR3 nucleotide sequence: TGTGCCAGCAGCGTAGGTGGGACTAGCGGGACCGAGCAGTACTTC. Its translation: CASSVGGTSGTEQYF. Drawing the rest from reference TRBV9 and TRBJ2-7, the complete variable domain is DSGVTQTPKHLITATGQRVTLRCSPRSGDLSVYWYQQSLDQGLQFLIQYYNGEERAKGNILERFSAQQFPDLHSELNLSSLELGDSALYFCASSVGGTSGTEQYFGPGTRLTVT.

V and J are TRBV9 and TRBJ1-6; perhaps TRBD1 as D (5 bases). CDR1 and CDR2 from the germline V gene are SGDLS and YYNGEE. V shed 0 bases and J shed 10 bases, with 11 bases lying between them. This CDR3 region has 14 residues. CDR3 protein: CASSVAQGPSPLHF. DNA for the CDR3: TGTGCCAGCAGCGTAGCGCAGGGTCCGTCACCCCTCCACTTT.

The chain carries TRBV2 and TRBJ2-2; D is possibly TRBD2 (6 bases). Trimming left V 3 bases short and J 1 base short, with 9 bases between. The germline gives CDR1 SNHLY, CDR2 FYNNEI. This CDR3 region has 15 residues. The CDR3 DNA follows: TGTGCCAGCAGTGAGATTAGCGGGAACACCGGGGAGCTGTTTTTT. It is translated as CASSEISGNTGELFF.